The rows below give T cell receptor beta chains drawn from one sample of a study of blood T cell repertoires in COVID-19. Sequencing was performed with immunoSEQ multiplex PCR; in TCRdb, only in-frame clones are kept and a portion is missing. The data contain about 120,000 clones, 87% of them singletons. The sample was peripheral blood. The source of these receptors is a woman aged 45-65 years with acute or convalescent COVID-19. Each CDR3 is given with its conserved first and last residue. The D gene is left open where the match is weak. Rows may omit the clone size; those that give it use once, few, many or a size class.

v_call	clone_size	d_call	j_call	cdr3_aa	cdr3_nt
TRBV7-8	.	TRBD1	TRBJ1-3	CASSFRDRASGNTIYF	TGTGCCAGCAGCTTTCGGGACAGGGCCTCTGGAAACACCATATATTTT
TRBV4-3	.	TRBD1	TRBJ1-5	CASSPTGGNQPQHF	TGCGCCAGCAGCCCCACAGGGGGCAATCAGCCCCAGCATTTT
TRBV6-2/TRBV6-3	few	TRBD2	TRBJ2-7	CASSQGLAGYEQYF	TGTGCCAGCAGCCAGGGACTAGCGGGGTACGAGCAGTACTTC
TRBV12-3/TRBV12-4	.	.	TRBJ2-7	CASRPGFSYEQYF	TGTGCCAGCAGACCAGGATTCTCCTACGAGCAGTACTTC
TRBV5-1	.	.	TRBJ2-5	CASSLSGDNQETQYF	TGCGCCAGCAGCTTGTCAGGGGATAACCAAGAGACCCAGTACTTC
TRBV5-1	once	.	TRBJ1-2	CASSLSRGNGYTF	TGCGCCAGCAGCTTGAGTAGGGGGAATGGCTACACCTTC
TRBV19	.	.	TRBJ1-3	CASSTSDSLGNTIYF	TGTGCCAGTAGTACGTCGGACAGCTTGGGAAACACCATATATTTT
TRBV6-5	.	TRBD1	TRBJ1-2	CASSTGQSYGYTF	TGTGCCAGCAGCACGGGACAGAGCTATGGCTACACCTTC
TRBV7-8	.	.	TRBJ1-1	CASSFAENTEAFF	TGTGCCAGCAGCTTCGCGGAGAACACTGAAGCTTTCTTT
TRBV4-1	.	.	TRBJ2-7	CASSQGGSNEQYF	TGCGCCAGCAGCCAAGGAGGGTCCAACGAGCAGTACTTC
TRBV4-1	.	TRBD1	TRBJ2-7	CASSRQGLGYEQYF	TGCGCCAGCAGCCGACAGGGGTTGGGGTACGAGCAGTACTTC
TRBV6-1	.	TRBD1	TRBJ2-2	CASSPQGARTGELFF	TGTGCCAGCAGTCCTCAGGGGGCGCGCACCGGGGAGCTGTTTTTT
TRBV4-1	.	TRBD2	TRBJ2-7	CASSQDFRLAAGGYEQYF	TGCGCCAGCAGCCAAGATTTTAGGCTAGCGGCGGGGGGGTACGAGCAGTACTTC
TRBV6-5	.	TRBD2	TRBJ2-1	CASCPQRGSYNEQFF	TGTGCCAGCTGCCCCCAGCGGGGGTCTTACAATGAGCAGTTCTTC
TRBV5-1	.	TRBD1	TRBJ1-2	CASSLGTGSNYGYTF	TGCGCCAGCAGCTTGGGGACAGGGTCTAACTATGGCTACACCTTC
TRBV5-1	.	.	TRBJ2-2	CASSLGHDTGELFF	TGCGCCAGCAGCTTGGGACACGACACCGGGGAGCTGTTTTTT
TRBV19	.	.	TRBJ1-2	CASRDTGSFPYGYTF	TGTGCCAGTAGGGATACAGGGAGTTTCCCCTATGGCTACACCTTC
TRBV19	.	TRBD1	TRBJ2-6	CASTGRTGGPGANVLTF	TGTGCCAGTACCGGGCGGACAGGGGGGCCCGGGGCCAACGTCCTGACTTTC
TRBV5-8	.	TRBD1	TRBJ1-2	CASSLPPGQDYGYTF	TGTGCCAGCAGCTTGCCCCCGGGACAGGACTATGGCTACACCTTC
TRBV5-1	.	TRBD2	TRBJ2-5	CASNPSRLAGQETQYF	TGCGCCAGCAACCCATCGCGACTAGCGGGACAAGAGACCCAGTACTTC
TRBV30	.	TRBD1	TRBJ1-4	CAWSGQPNEKLFF	TGTGCCTGGTCGGGACAGCCTAATGAAAAACTGTTTTTT
TRBV5-8	.	TRBD2	TRBJ2-7	CASSLGSGRVHEQYF	TGTGCCAGCAGCTTGGGCAGCGGGAGAGTCCACGAGCAGTACTTC
TRBV2	.	.	TRBJ1-2	CASSEFNTNYGYTF	TGTGCCAGCAGTGAATTTAACACCAACTATGGCTACACCTTC
TRBV30	.	TRBD1	TRBJ2-6	CAWNPGQGSGANVLTF	TGTGCCTGGAATCCGGGACAGGGCTCTGGGGCCAACGTCCTGACTTTC
TRBV5-1	.	TRBD2	TRBJ2-3	CASSPGLVSTDTQYF	TGCGCCAGCAGCCCGGGACTAGTAAGTACAGATACGCAGTATTTT
TRBV5-4	.	.	TRBJ2-7	CASSLWPGEQYF	TGTGCCAGCAGCTTGTGGCCGGGCGAGCAGTACTTC
TRBV19	.	.	TRBJ2-3	CASSIGTRTDTQYF	TGTGCCAGTAGTATCGGGACTCGCACAGATACGCAGTATTTT
TRBV6-6	.	.	TRBJ1-1	CASSRSDQNTEAFF	TGTGCCAGCAGTCGCAGTGATCAGAACACTGAAGCTTTCTTT
TRBV6-5	.	.	TRBJ1-4	CASSTGQGLFF	TGTGCCAGCAGTACAGGGCAGGGGCTGTTTTTT
TRBV5-5	.	.	TRBJ2-7	CASAGLLSSYEQYF	TGTGCCAGCGCGGGACTCCTGAGCTCCTACGAGCAGTACTTC
TRBV11-1	.	TRBD1	TRBJ1-1	CASSWGQMNTEAFF	TGTGCCAGCAGCTGGGGACAGATGAACACTGAAGCTTTCTTT
TRBV9	.	TRBD2	TRBJ2-3	CASSTRGTSGEGDTQYF	TGTGCCAGCAGCACCCGGGGGACTAGCGGTGAGGGAGATACGCAGTATTTT
TRBV29-1	.	.	TRBJ1-1	CSVVRENTEAFF	TGCAGCGTGGTACGGGAGAACACTGAAGCTTTCTTT
TRBV5-4	few	.	TRBJ2-5	CASSSATGQETQYF	TGTGCCAGCAGCTCCGCGACAGGCCAAGAGACCCAGTACTTC
TRBV4-2	.	.	TRBJ1-5	CASSFYSNQPQHF	TGTGCCAGCAGCTTTTATAGCAATCAGCCCCAGCATTTT
TRBV18	.	.	TRBJ2-1	CASSPSAYNEQFF	TGTGCCAGCTCACCATCGGCCTACAATGAGCAGTTCTTC